This paragraph covers one TCR beta chain sequence. Its antigen is not known. PCR amplification relied on 60 Vbeta primers (plus 13 Jbeta primers). Some clones are missing from TCRdb's copy, which holds only in-frame ones; the method was immunoSEQ multiplex PCR. The sample has approximately 120,000 clones; 60% to 80% are singletons. Germline V gene lookup returns CDR1 GTSNPN and CDR2 SVGIG (reference sequence). V gave up 7 bases and J gave up 7 bases; unmatched junction bases: 9. This CDR3 is built from 13 residues. The data originate from a study of cytomegalovirus exposure and HLA in healthy donors. Regarding the study as a whole: In the analysis, some V segments, TRBV6-2 and TRBV6-3 included, were excluded as indistinguishable. Common viral pathogens (according to a later analysis) appeared linked to several of the most significant clusters. Most subjects had HLA-A and HLA-B alleles reportedly predicted accurately by TCR beta sequences.

The clonotype comes from a man in his thirties or forties in good health and CMV-seronegative. The V call is TRBV30, the J call TRBJ1-2; TRBD1 agrees at 10 bases. The sequenced sample consisted of PBMCs. The DNA for the CDR3 is TGTGCCTTTGACAGGGGGCTATTAGGTGGCTACACCTTC. This gives the protein CAFDRGLLGGYTF.